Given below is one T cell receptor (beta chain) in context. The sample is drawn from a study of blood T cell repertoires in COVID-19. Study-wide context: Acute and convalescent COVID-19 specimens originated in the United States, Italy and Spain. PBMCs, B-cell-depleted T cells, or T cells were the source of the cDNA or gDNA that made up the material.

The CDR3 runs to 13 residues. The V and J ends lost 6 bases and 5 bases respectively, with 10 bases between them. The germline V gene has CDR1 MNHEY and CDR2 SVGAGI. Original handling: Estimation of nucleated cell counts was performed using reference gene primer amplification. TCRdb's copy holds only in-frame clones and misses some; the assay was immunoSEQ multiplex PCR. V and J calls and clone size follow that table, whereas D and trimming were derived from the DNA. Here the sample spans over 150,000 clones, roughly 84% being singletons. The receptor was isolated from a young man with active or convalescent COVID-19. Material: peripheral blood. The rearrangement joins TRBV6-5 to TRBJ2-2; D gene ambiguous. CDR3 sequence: CASRTFGTGELFF. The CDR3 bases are TGTGCCAGCAGGACTTTTGGAACCGGGGAGCTGTTTTTT.